The 4 T cell receptor beta chains presented below share a single source sample, sequenced in a study of T cell repertoires and HLA-DP antigens. These receptors are not linked to any known antigen. TCRdb's table, derived via immunoSEQ multiplex PCR, lists solely in-frame clones and lacks some. Among about 73,000 clones, just under 80% were seen once, and the ten largest hold roughly 1.4%. Sequencing input: CD4+ T cells from PBMCs. The receptors shown here come from a man aged 55 to 70 in good health and CMV-seronegative.

A few counts support this clone. The CDR3 DNA reads as TGTGCCTGGAGTGCCACGGGAGGGGCTAGCAATCAGCCCCAGCATTTT. It is translated as CAWSATGGASNQPQHF. The rearrangement links TRBV30 to TRBJ1-5, with a weak D call TRBD1 (5 bases). Germline CDR1 and CDR2: GTSNPN and SVGIG (reference sequence). V dropped 1 base and J dropped 0 bases, with 13 bases sitting between them. The CDR3 is 16 residues long.

The J gene is TRBJ2-1, the V gene TRBV5-1; possibly TRBD2 for D (6 bases). This CDR3 has 14 residues. CDR1 and CDR2 (germline): SGHRS, YFSETQ. Deletions cut 1 base from V and 6 bases from J, with 11 bases between. CDR3 region: CASSLLGSGNEQFF. Here the CDR3 DNA reads TGCGCCAGCAGCTTGCTGGGTAGCGGCAATGAGCAGTTCTTC.

This clone was picked up one time. The DNA of the CDR3 is TGTGCCACCGCGACCGACCACCCGGAGACCCAGTACTTC. Translating it yields CATATDHPETQYF. The rearrangement joins TRBV15 to TRBJ2-5; D gene ambiguous. The CDR3 length is 13 residues. V was pared by 8 bases and J by 5 bases, with 15 bases between. CDR1 is LNHNV, CDR2 YYDKDF, per germline (reference sequence). The full variable domain, with the rest looked up from reference TRBV15 and TRBJ2-5, is DAMVIQNPRYQVTQFGKPVTLSCSQTLNHNVMYWYQQKSSQAPKLLFHYYDKDFNNEADTPDNFQSRRPNTSFCFLDIRSPGLGDTAMYLCATATDHPETQYFGPGTRLLVL.

This clone is judged medium-sized. The chain joins TRBV7-9 to TRBJ1-6; TRBD1 agrees at 10 bases. Germline assignment: CDR1 SEHNR and CDR2 FQNEAQ (reference sequence). Trimming removed 6 bases from V and 10 bases from J; junction bases left unmatched: 12. This CDR3 spans 16 amino acids. CDR3 sequence reads: CASRLGTGEGRSPLHF. The CDR3 DNA sequence: TGTGCCAGCAGGCTTGGGACAGGGGAGGGGAGGTCACCCCTCCACTTT. Combining the CDR3 with reference TRBV7-9 and TRBJ1-6 gives the whole variable domain DTGVSQNPRHKITKRGQNVTFRCDPISEHNRLYWYRQTLGQGPEFLTYFQNEAQLEKSRLLSDRFSAERPKGSFSTLEIQRTEQGDSAMYLCASRLGTGEGRSPLHFGNGTRLTVT.